These 18 T cell receptor beta chains were all obtained from the same sample, sequenced in a study of cytomegalovirus exposure and HLA in healthy donors (dated by TCRdb to 2016 to 2017). The library was made by the immunoSEQ multiplex PCR assay. For the multiplex PCR, a mixture combining 60 forward primers for TCR Vbeta segments and 13 reverse primers for TCR Jbeta segments was used. Held by TCRdb, this immuneACCESS table contains in-frame sequences only and omits some clones. Under half of the omission traces to an unresolved V gene where checked; the cause of the rest is unknown. The sample table shows over 150,000 clones, and 70% to 85% are seen once. The ten largest make up roughly 1.4% of the sample. The sequenced sample consisted of PBMCs. The origin of the receptors is a woman in her thirties in good health and CMV-seropositive.

The V call is TRBV5-4, the J call TRBJ2-7; no definite D call. Germline V gene data show CDR1 as SGHNT and CDR2 as YYREEE (reference sequence). V was pared by 4 bases and J by 0 bases, with 11 bases between. The CDR3 has 14 residues. CDR3 residues: CASSKPGVSYEQYF. The CDR3 bases are TGTGCCAGCAGCAAACCAGGCGTCTCCTACGAGCAGTACTTC.

This clone occurred once. The chain carries TRBV11-2 and TRBJ1-1, with a tentative D call TRBD1 (6 bases). The CDR3 contains 14 residues. CDR1 is SGHAT and CDR2 is FQNNGV in the germline V gene. Trimming removed 5 bases from V and 5 bases from J, with 15 bases in between. CDR3 in amino acids: CASSQGSSRTEAFF. The CDR3, as DNA: TGTGCCAGCAGCCAGGGGTCGTCGAGAACTGAAGCTTTCTTT.

This clone was seen only a few times. The chain couples TRBV2 to TRBJ2-3; D may be TRBD2 (6 bases). The CDR3 sequence is 12 residues long. The V and J ends lost 6 bases and 5 bases respectively, with 9 bases between them. Germline V CDR1 and CDR2: SNHLY, FYNNEI. The CDR3 spells CASRGGLDTQYF. The CDR3 bases are TGTGCCAGCAGGGGGGGACTAGATACGCAGTATTTT.

The chain employs TRBV6-4 and TRBJ1-2, with D tentatively TRBD1 (6 bases). This CDR3 spans 15 amino acids. Trimming removed 2 bases from V and 4 bases from J, with 14 bases in between. Germline V gives CDR1 MRHNA, CDR2 SNTAGT. CDR3 residues: CASSDPGQSIYGYTF. The DNA of the CDR3 is TGTGCCAGCAGTGACCCCGGACAGAGCATCTATGGCTACACCTTC.

A single count supports this clone. The rearrangement uses TRBV29-1 and TRBJ1-1, with a tentative D call TRBD1 (6 bases). Deletions cut 1 base from V and 3 bases from J, with 15 bases between. The CDR3 extends over 15 amino acids. The germline CDR1 and CDR2 sequences are SQVTM and ANQGSEA. DNA for the CDR3: TGCAGCGTTGAAGGGGCAGGGGAGTGGGACACTGAAGCTTTCTTT. This gives the protein CSVEGAGEWDTEAFF.

This clone has just one count. The rearrangement uses TRBV30 and TRBJ2-4; maybe TRBD2 (6 bases). Germline CDR1 reads GTSNPN; CDR2 reads SVGIG (reference sequence). The CDR3 has 16 residues. Trimming took 0 bases from V and 2 from J, leaving 14 bases between them. The CDR3 bases are TGTGCCTGGAGTGTACAAGGAGGGGTAACCAAAAACATTCAGTACTTC. It is translated as CAWSVQGGVTKNIQYF.

V gene TRBV29-1 combines with J gene TRBJ1-5, with D possibly being TRBD1 (5 bases). The germline V gene encodes CDR1 SQVTM and CDR2 ANQGSEA. The CDR3 contains 13 residues. Between the trimmed V and J ends, which lost 6 bases and 5 bases, there was a span of 14 bases. The CDR3 loop reads CSVLSGGDQPQHF. The CDR3 region has the DNA TGCAGCGTACTTTCGGGGGGAGATCAGCCCCAGCATTTT.

The sample holds a few counts of this clone. The chain has TRBV10-3 and TRBJ2-7, with D possibly TRBD2 on 6 matching bases. This CDR3 spans 15 amino acids. Deletions cut 2 bases from V and 6 bases from J, with 17 bases between. Germline CDR1 ENHRY, CDR2 SYGVKD. The CDR3 protein is CAISETGGSASEQYF. CDR3 bases: TGTGCCATCAGTGAGACTGGAGGGAGCGCCTCCGAGCAGTACTTC.

This clone showed up just a few times. The chain carries TRBV5-1 and TRBJ2-7; TRBD2 aligns across 7 bases. Trimming at V came to 1 base and at J to 6 bases, leaving 25 bases not matched to a gene. The CDR3 sequence is 20 residues long. Germline CDR1 and CDR2: SGHRS and YFSETQ. CDR3 sequence (DNA): TGCGCCAGCAGCTTGAGGACTAACGTGGGAGCGGGGAATCCGCTGCGCGAGCAGTACTTC. It yields the protein CASSLRTNVGAGNPLREQYF.

The chain couples TRBV18 to TRBJ2-1; 7 bases fit TRBD1. Looked up from germline, CDR1 is KGHSH and CDR2 is LQKENI. After removal of 6 bases from V and 15 bases from J, the junction contained 11 bases not matched to a gene. CDR3 length: 12 residues. The CDR3 here is CASSAVQGFRFF. The CDR3 DNA is TGTGCCAGCTCCGCAGTACAGGGGTTCCGGTTCTTC.

The chain couples TRBV2 to TRBJ2-7, with 7 nucleotides matching TRBD1. The CDR3 length is 14 residues. Trimming at V came to 8 bases and at J to 4 bases, leaving 11 bases not matched to a gene. Germline CDR1 reads SNHLY; CDR2 reads FYNNEI. Here the CDR3 reads CASDRALIGYEQYF. The DNA of the CDR3 is TGTGCCAGCGACAGGGCCTTAATTGGATACGAGCAGTACTTC.

This clone was observed a few times. The chain carries TRBV9 and TRBJ2-7; TRBD2 matches 8 bases. V lost 1 base to trimming and J lost 4 bases; unmatched junction nucleotides: 10. Germline values: CDR1 SGDLS, CDR2 YYNGEE. The CDR3 totals 16 residues. CDR3 residues: CASSVSGSMASYEQYF. CDR3 nucleotide sequence: TGTGCCAGCAGCGTAAGCGGGAGTATGGCTTCTTACGAGCAGTACTTC. The entire variable domain, with the rest obtained from reference TRBV9 and TRBJ2-7, is as follows: DSGVTQTPKHLITATGQRVTLRCSPRSGDLSVYWYQQSLDQGLQFLIQYYNGEERAKGNILERFSAQQFPDLHSELNLSSLELGDSALYFCASSVSGSMASYEQYFGPGTRLTVT.

The chain's CDR3 is CATSRGTSGRDTQYF. For the CDR3, the DNA is TGTGCCACCAGCAGAGGGACTAGCGGCCGAGATACGCAGTATTTT. The rearrangement uses TRBV15 and TRBJ2-3, with 10 bases that match TRBD2. The germline V gene has CDR1 LNHNV and CDR2 YYDKDF (reference sequence). Trimming cost V 1 base and J 5 bases; bases outside gene matches: 3. The CDR3 is made up of 15 amino acids.

The table lists this clone with a few counts. This chain uses TRBV5-5 with TRBJ2-3, with 7 bases fitting TRBD2. CDR3 size: 15 residues. V was clipped by 0 bases and J by 4 bases; unmatched bases: 5. Germline loops: CDR1 SGHKS, CDR2 YYEKEE (reference sequence). The CDR3 reads CASSLGEGQADTQYF. The CDR3 coding sequence is TGTGCCAGCAGCTTGGGGGAGGGGCAGGCAGATACGCAGTATTTT.

The CDR3 nucleotides read TGCGCCAGCAGCTTAAAGACAGGGGAAATCACTGAAGCTTTCTTT. Its translation: CASSLKTGEITEAFF. The rearrangement uses TRBV5-1 and TRBJ1-1; TRBD1 matches at 8 bases. This CDR3 has 15 residues. Losses at the gene ends were 2 bases for V and 4 bases for J; bases not matched to a gene: 7. CDR1 is SGHRS and CDR2 is YFSETQ in the germline V gene.

The CDR3 sequence: CASSYTSGNTIYF. DNA for the CDR3: TGTGCCAGCAGTTACACTTCTGGAAACACCATATATTTT. This sequence joins TRBV6-5 and TRBJ1-3; the D is unclear. Deletions cut 2 bases from V and 1 base from J, with 3 bases between. CDR1 and CDR2 (germline): MNHEY, SVGAGI. CDR3 length equals 13 residues.

V usage is TRBV29-1 and J usage is TRBJ2-7; D call uncertain. V was clipped by 4 bases and J by 2 bases, with 9 bases between them. Germline CDR1 is SQVTM and CDR2 is ANQGSEA. CDR3 size: 12 residues. The CDR3 nucleotides are TGCAGCGTTGGCGGCACCCCCTACGAGCAGTACTTC. It translates to CSVGGTPYEQYF.

This chain joins TRBV6-5 and TRBJ2-5; 13 bases agree with TRBD2. Germline CDR1 reads MNHEY; CDR2 reads SVGAGI. The ends lost 5 bases at V and 5 bases at J; junction bases unmatched: 2. This CDR3 spans 14 amino acids. The CDR3 is CASSRLAGGETQYF. In nucleotides, the CDR3 is TGTGCCAGCAGTCGACTAGCGGGAGGTGAGACCCAGTACTTC.